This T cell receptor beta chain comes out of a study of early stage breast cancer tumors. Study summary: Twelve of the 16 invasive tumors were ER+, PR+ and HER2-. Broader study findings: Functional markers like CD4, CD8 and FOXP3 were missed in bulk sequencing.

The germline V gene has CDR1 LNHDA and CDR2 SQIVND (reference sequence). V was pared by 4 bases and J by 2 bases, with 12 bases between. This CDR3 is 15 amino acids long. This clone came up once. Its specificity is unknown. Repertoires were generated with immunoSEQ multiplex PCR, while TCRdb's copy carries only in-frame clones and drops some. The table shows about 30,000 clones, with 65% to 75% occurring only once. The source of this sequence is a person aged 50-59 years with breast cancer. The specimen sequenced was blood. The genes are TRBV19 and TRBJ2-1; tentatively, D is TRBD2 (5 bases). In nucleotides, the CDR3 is TGTGCCAGTAGTACGGGATATGGCACCTACAATGAGCAGTTCTTC. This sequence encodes CASSTGYGTYNEQFF.